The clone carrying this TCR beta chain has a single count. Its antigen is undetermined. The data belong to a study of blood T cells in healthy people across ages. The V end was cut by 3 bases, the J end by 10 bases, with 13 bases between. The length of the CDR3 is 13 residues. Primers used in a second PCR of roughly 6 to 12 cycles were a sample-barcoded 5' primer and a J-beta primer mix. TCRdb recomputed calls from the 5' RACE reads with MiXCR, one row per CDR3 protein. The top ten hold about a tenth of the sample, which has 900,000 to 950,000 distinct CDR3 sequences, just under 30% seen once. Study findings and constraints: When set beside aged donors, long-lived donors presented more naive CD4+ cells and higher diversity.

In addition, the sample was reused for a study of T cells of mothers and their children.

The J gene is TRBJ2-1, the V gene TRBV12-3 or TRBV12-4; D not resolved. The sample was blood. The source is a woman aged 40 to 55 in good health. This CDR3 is CASSFARTYEQFF. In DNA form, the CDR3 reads TGTGCCAGCAGTTTTGCACGTACCTACGAGCAGTTCTTC.